This T cell receptor (beta chain) was identified during a study of blood T cells in healthy people across ages. Study context: In model experiments, template switching was able to capture about one barcoded beta molecule for every two T cells that were present.

Samples each yielded at least 6 micrograms of total RNA. The CDR3 is 16 residues long. Germline V gene data show CDR1 as LGHDT and CDR2 as YNNKEL (reference sequence). V lost 1 base, J lost 7 bases, and 14 bases lay in between. A sample-barcoded 5' primer and a J-beta primer mix were used in a second PCR of roughly 7 to 11 cycles. A template-switch adaptor with 12 random nucleotides tagged each cDNA molecule. TCRdb re-called the 5' RACE reads through MiXCR, storing one row per CDR3 protein. The sample consists of 1.5 million to 1.8 million distinct CDR3 sequences, less than 45% of them appearing once.

This clonotype was obtained from a woman under 30 in good health. This chain uses TRBV3-1 with TRBJ1-6, with D maybe TRBD1 (5 bases). The sequencing sample was made of blood. The CDR3 loop is CASSQGSLGVNSPLHF. CDR3 nucleotides: TGTGCCAGCAGCCAAGGGTCATTAGGGGTGAATTCACCCCTCCACTTT.